Below, 23 T cell receptor beta chains from the same sample are listed, as sequenced in a study of molecular identifiers for immune sequencing clone quantification. MiXCR, run by TCRdb on the PCR reads, gives a single entry per CDR3 protein. The table lists over 600,000 distinct CDR3 sequences, about 20% of them singletons. Material for sequencing was naive CD8+ T cells from blood, with Jurkat cell RNA spiked in. Described subset: FACS-sorted CD8+CD4-CCR7+CD45RA+ naive T cells. The receptors stem from a human donor in good health. Some libraries in this study had Jurkat cell RNA spiked in.

Many counts were recorded for this clonotype. The gene calls are TRBV11-2 and TRBJ2-5; D remains unclear. CDR1 and CDR2 from the germline V gene are SGHAT and FQNNGV. This CDR3 is 13 amino acids long. With 4 bases removed from V and 5 bases from J, the gap between germline ends came to 11 bases. The DNA of the CDR3 is TGTGCCAGCAGCTCGACCTCTCTGGAGACCCAGTACTTC. The encoded protein is CASSSTSLETQYF.

The chain is built from TRBV5-6 and TRBJ2-5; no definite D call. This CDR3 comprises 16 residues. The V end lost 1 base, the J end lost 1 base, and 14 bases lay between the germline ends. The germline V gene encodes CDR1 SGHDT and CDR2 YYEEEE. CDR3 DNA: TGTGCCAGCAGCTTGATGCTAGGGCCCCTCCAAGAGACCCAGTACTTC. Translated: CASSLMLGPLQETQYF.

In its sample, this clonotype was seen many times. This chain uses TRBV6-2 or TRBV6-3 with TRBJ2-7, with 7 bases aligning to TRBD2. CDR3 length: 18 amino acids. Per the germline V gene, CDR1 is MNHEY and CDR2 is SVGEGT. Trimming took 2 bases from V and 0 from J; bases not matched to a gene: 13. CDR3 region: CASSYDPVRREYSYEQYF. CDR3 coding DNA: TGTGCCAGCAGTTACGATCCGGTGCGGCGGGAGTACTCCTACGAGCAGTACTTC.

Comments on this clonotype: This may arise from a read error, as a much more abundant clone is one base away. V and J are TRBV24-1 and TRBJ1-1, with 7 bases lining up with TRBD1. Looked up from germline, CDR1 is KGHDR and CDR2 is SFDVKD. The CDR3 is 13 residues long. CDR3 residues: CATRGQRNTEAYF. The CDR3 nucleotides are TGTGCCACCAGGGGACAGAGGAACACTGAAGCTTACTTT.

This clonotype was seen at least ten times. V and J are TRBV4-1 and TRBJ2-7; D is undetermined. Germline V gene lookup returns CDR1 MGHRA and CDR2 YSYEKL. There are 14 residues in the CDR3. V shed 1 base and J shed 2 bases, with 9 bases lying between them. The CDR3 reads CASSQAAFPYEQYF. CDR3 nucleotides: TGCGCCAGCAGCCAAGCCGCTTTTCCCTACGAGCAGTACTTC.

This clonotype was observed a handful of times. V usage is TRBV3-2 and J usage is TRBJ2-2; the DNA was not compared with TRBD1, the D call given in the table. TRBV3-2 is designated a pseudogene. The CDR3 covers 15 residues. The CDR3 bases are TGTGCCAGCAGCCAAACGGACAGGGACACCGGGGAGCTGTTTTTT. Translated: CASSQTDRDTGELFF.

This clonotype has a count of ten or more. The J gene is TRBJ2-7, the V gene TRBV30; 9 nucleotides match TRBD2. The CDR3 is made up of 15 amino acids. J gave up 5 bases and V 7 bases, and 15 bases lay outside the gene matches. In germline, CDR1 is GTSNPN, CDR2 SVGIG (reference sequence). The CDR3 loop reads CASSGREGLSHEQYF. CDR3 sequence (DNA): TGTGCCTCATCCGGGCGGGAGGGCCTTTCCCACGAGCAGTACTTC.

On this clonotype: Just one base apart from a much larger clone, this may be a read error. The V call is TRBV6-5, the J call TRBJ1-1; D is unresolved. The CDR3 contains 15 residues. Germline V gives CDR1 MNHEY, CDR2 SVGAGI. The CDR3 nucleotides are TGTGCCAGCTGTTACTCGGCGGGCATGAACACTGAAGCTTTCTTT. Encoded protein: CASCYSAGMNTEAFF.

This clonotype was detected only once. A much more abundant neighbour one base away suggests this may be a read error. The rearrangement links TRBV11-2 to TRBJ2-7; 9 bases fit TRBD2. Germline V CDR1 and CDR2: SGHAT, FQNNGV. The CDR3 spans 17 residues. J gave up 5 bases and V 5 bases, and 16 bases lay outside the gene matches. CDR3 coding DNA: TGTGCCAGCAGCCAAGGGCCCCTCCCCAGCGGGGGGAACGAGCAGTACTTC. It translates to CASSQGPLPSGGNEQYF. Full variable domain (rest looked up from reference TRBV11-2 and TRBJ2-7): EAGVAQSPRYKIIEKRQSVAFWCNPISGHATLYWYQQILGQGPKLLIQFQNNGVVDDSQLPKDRFSAERLKGVDSTLKIQPAKLEDSAVYLCASSQGPLPSGGNEQYFGPGTRLTVT.

Many counts were recorded for this clonotype. The V call is TRBV19, the J call TRBJ2-7, with D possibly TRBD2 on 5 matching bases. V was clipped by 8 bases and J by 2 bases, with 16 bases between them. This CDR3 is built from 14 residues. Germline V gives CDR1 LNHDA, CDR2 SQIVND (reference sequence). The CDR3: CASGDASPTYEQYF. CDR3 sequence (DNA): TGTGCCAGTGGAGACGCTAGCCCAACCTACGAGCAGTACTTC.

The V call is TRBV4-3, the J call TRBJ2-3; possible D gene TRBD2, 6 bases. The CDR3 length is 16 residues. In germline, CDR1 is LGHNA, CDR2 YSLEER. With 0 bases removed from V and 4 bases from J, the gap between germline ends came to 14 bases. CDR3 coding DNA: TGCGCCAGCAGCCAAGATAGACGTTCGGGAGCAGATACGCAGTATTTT. Its translation: CASSQDRRSGADTQYF.

This clonotype was observed many times. V is TRBV7-8 and J is TRBJ1-5; D gene uncertain. V lost 5 bases and J lost 2, with 13 bases in between. The CDR3 runs 15 residues. The V gene's germline CDR1 is SGHVS and CDR2 FQNEAQ. The CDR3 bases are TGTGCCAGCAGCCCCGAAGGTGGTGGCAATCAGCCCCAGCATTTT. Translation: CASSPEGGGNQPQHF.

The rearrangement joins TRBV11-2 to TRBJ2-5; D remains ambiguous. The V gene's germline CDR1 is SGHAT and CDR2 FQNNGV. The germline V and J ends were trimmed by 3 bases and 2 bases, with 10 bases remaining between them. The CDR3 has 14 amino acids. The CDR3 loop reads CASSFWVEQETQYF. Here the CDR3 DNA reads TGTGCCAGCAGCTTTTGGGTGGAGCAAGAGACCCAGTACTTC.

This clonotype has just a few counts. The chain uses TRBV7-9 and TRBJ2-1; 12 bases fit TRBD2. Looked up from germline, CDR1 is SEHNR and CDR2 is FQNEAQ (reference sequence). With 6 bases clipped from V and 0 bases from J, the junction kept 9 bases outside the gene matches. This CDR3 spans 18 amino acids. This CDR3 reads CASRPLAGGRSSYNEQFF. The CDR3, as DNA: TGTGCCAGCAGGCCTCTAGCGGGGGGGCGAAGCTCCTACAATGAGCAGTTCTTC.

In this sample, this clonotype turned up many times. The chain has TRBV30 and TRBJ2-7; TRBD1 matches 8 bases. V trimming: 1 base; J trimming: 7 bases; junction bases outside the gene matches: 9. The germline V gene has CDR1 GTSNPN and CDR2 SVGIG (reference sequence). The CDR3 spans 14 residues. CDR3 amino acids: CAWSGRTGFLEQYF. CDR3 nucleotide sequence: TGTGCCTGGAGTGGGAGGACAGGGTTTTTGGAGCAGTACTTC.

This clonotype was seen only a few times. The J gene is TRBJ1-2, the V gene TRBV20-1, with a weak D call TRBD1 (6 bases). This CDR3 comprises 12 residues. The V gene lost 5 bases and the J gene lost 2 bases, with 9 bases spanning the gap. The V gene's germline CDR1 is DFQATT and CDR2 SNEGSKA (reference sequence). In DNA form, the CDR3 reads TGCAGTGCTTTTCAGGGGAACTATGGCTACACCTTC. Translated, it gives CSAFQGNYGYTF.

This clonotype was recorded many times. The rearrangement uses TRBV6-2 or TRBV6-3 and TRBJ2-5; D remains ambiguous. The V gene lost 5 bases and the J gene lost 9 bases, with 10 bases spanning the gap. The germline gives CDR1 MNHEY, CDR2 SVGEGT. The CDR3 loop spans 11 amino acids. The DNA of the CDR3 is TGTGCCAGCAGTCGTGGCGTGGCCCAGTACTTC. Translated: CASSRGVAQYF.

The chain couples TRBV20-1 to TRBJ2-7; 13 nucleotides match TRBD2. Germline CDR1 is DFQATT and CDR2 is SNEGSKA (reference sequence). This CDR3 spans 15 amino acids. Trimming cost V 0 bases and J 6 bases; bases outside gene matches: 5. The CDR3 sequence is CSAREGTSGASEQYF. For the CDR3, the DNA is TGCAGTGCTAGAGAAGGGACTAGCGGGGCAAGCGAGCAGTACTTC.

This clonotype was counted at least ten times. The chain joins TRBV29-1 to TRBJ2-3; 11 bases align to TRBD1. This CDR3 region has 16 residues. Germline trimming cut 5 bases from V and 3 bases from J; bases unmatched to any gene: 10. The germline V gene encodes CDR1 SQVTM and CDR2 ANQGSEA. This chain's CDR3 is CSVFLGTGGWTDTQYF. The CDR3, as DNA: TGCAGCGTTTTCCTTGGGACAGGGGGGTGGACAGATACGCAGTATTTT.

The chain joins TRBV9 to TRBJ1-6; the match to TRBD1 covers 10 bases. Germline CDR1 is SGDLS and CDR2 is YYNGEE. V gave up 4 bases and J gave up 8 bases; unmatched junction bases: 6. The CDR3 has 15 residues. In DNA, the CDR3 is TGTGCCAGCAGCACATGGGACAGGGGTGATTCACCCCTCCACTTT. Translated, it gives CASSTWDRGDSPLHF.

The chain is built from TRBV7-9 and TRBJ2-7; 12 positions match TRBD1. The V gene end was trimmed by 5 bases and the J gene end by 3 bases; junction bases not matched to a gene: 17. This CDR3 region has 19 residues. Germline CDR1 is SEHNR and CDR2 is FQNEAQ (reference sequence). Written as DNA, the CDR3 is TGTGCCAGCAGCCCCCGACTGGGACAGGGGGCGCTTGGGATCTACGAGCAGTACTTC. Translating it yields CASSPRLGQGALGIYEQYF.

This clonotype was recorded a few times. A read error may account for a junction end that differs from germline. The chain is built from TRBV2 and TRBJ2-2; the D gene is possibly TRBD1 (6 bases). This CDR3 contains 13 residues. Germline V gene data show CDR1 as SNHLY and CDR2 as FYNNEI. As DNA, the CDR3 is TGTGCCAGCAGGACAGGAACTACCGGGGAGCTGCTTTTT. It yields the protein CASRTGTTGELLF.

This chain links TRBV6-5 with TRBJ2-5; TRBD1 matches at 9 bases. V lost 2 bases, J lost 1 base, and 5 bases stayed unmatched. Germline V gene data show CDR1 as MNHEY and CDR2 as SVGAGI. The CDR3 is 16 residues long. Written as DNA, the CDR3 is TGTGCCAGCAGTTACGTCGGGACAGGGACCCAAGAGACCCAGTACTTC. It specifies CASSYVGTGTQETQYF.